Listed below are T cell receptor beta chains from one sample, sequenced in a study of blood T cell repertoires in COVID-19. Measured with immunoSEQ multiplex PCR; TCRdb has only the in-frame clones, and not every one. This sample yields about 120,000 clones, of which around 79% are seen a single time; roughly 17% belongs to the top ten. The specimen was peripheral blood. The receptors were gathered from a woman aged 80 or over with active or convalescent COVID-19. Each CDR3 is given with its conserved first and last residue. Fields, in order: V gene, clone size, J gene, D gene, CDR3 protein, CDR3 DNA. D genes are given only for firm matches. Not all rows give a size; the values are once, few, many and, for expanded clones, a class.

TRBV11-2,once,TRBJ2-1,TRBD2,CASSLDSVWGRGSYNEQFF,TGTGCCAGCAGCTTAGATTCTGTTTGGGGGAGGGGCTCCTACAATGAGCAGTTCTTC
TRBV28,.,TRBJ1-2,TRBD1,CASSRQGYGYTF,TGTGCCAGCAGTCGACAGGGGTATGGCTACACCTTC
TRBV28,.,TRBJ1-4,.,CASRRGPEKLFF,TGTGCCAGCAGAAGAGGCCCCGAAAAACTGTTTTTT
TRBV5-4,.,TRBJ1-6,.,CASSLSRQGVSPLHF,TGTGCCAGCAGCTTGTCCAGGCAGGGTGTTTCACCCCTCCACTTT
TRBV20-1,.,TRBJ2-1,TRBD2,CSASVVAGAYNEQFF,TGCAGTGCTAGTGTCGTCGCGGGAGCTTACAATGAGCAGTTCTTC
TRBV7-8,.,TRBJ2-5,.,CASSPQETQYF,TGTGCCAGCAGCCCTCAAGAGACCCAGTACTTC
TRBV29-1,.,TRBJ2-7,.,CSVEGRGGDEQYF,TGCAGCGTTGAGGGTAGGGGTGGGGACGAGCAGTACTTC
TRBV6-2/TRBV6-3,once,TRBJ1-3,.,CASSYQRSSGNTIYF,TGTGCCAGCAGTTACCAAAGGAGCTCTGGAAACACCATATATTTT
TRBV5-6,.,TRBJ2-7,.,CASSLRGTITYEQYF,TGTGCCAGCAGCTTGCGCGGGACGATCACCTACGAGCAGTACTTC
TRBV10-3,.,TRBJ1-2,TRBD1,CAISETPGQGKPYGYTF,TGTGCCATCAGTGAGACACCGGGACAGGGTAAACCTTATGGCTACACCTTC
TRBV5-5,few,TRBJ1-3,.,CASSLAREPTSRNTIYF,TGTGCCAGCAGCTTGGCGCGGGAACCCACCTCTAGAAACACCATATATTTT